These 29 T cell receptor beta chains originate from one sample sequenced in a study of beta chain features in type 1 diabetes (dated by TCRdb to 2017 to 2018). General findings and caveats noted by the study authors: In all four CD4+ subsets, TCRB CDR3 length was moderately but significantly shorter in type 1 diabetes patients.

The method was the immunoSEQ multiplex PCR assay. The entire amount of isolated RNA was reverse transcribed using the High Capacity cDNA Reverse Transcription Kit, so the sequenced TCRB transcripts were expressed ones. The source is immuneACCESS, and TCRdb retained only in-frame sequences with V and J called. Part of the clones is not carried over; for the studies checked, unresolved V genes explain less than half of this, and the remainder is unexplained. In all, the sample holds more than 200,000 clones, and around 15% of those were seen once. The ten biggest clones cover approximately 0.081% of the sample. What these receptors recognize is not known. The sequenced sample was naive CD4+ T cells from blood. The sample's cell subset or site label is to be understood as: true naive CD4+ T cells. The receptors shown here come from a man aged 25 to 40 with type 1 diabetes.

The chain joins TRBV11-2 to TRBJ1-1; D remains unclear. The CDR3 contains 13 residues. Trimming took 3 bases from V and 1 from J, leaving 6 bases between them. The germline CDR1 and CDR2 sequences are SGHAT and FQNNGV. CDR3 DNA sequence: TGTGCCAGCAGCTTTGAGGGGAACACTGAAGCTTTCTTT. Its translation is CASSFEGNTEAFF.

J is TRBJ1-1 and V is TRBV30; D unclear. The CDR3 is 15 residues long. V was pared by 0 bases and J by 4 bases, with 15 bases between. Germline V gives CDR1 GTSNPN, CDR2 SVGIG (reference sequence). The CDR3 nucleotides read TGTGCCTGGAGTGTACCCGGGTACGCGGGCACTGAAGCTTTCTTT. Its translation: CAWSVPGYAGTEAFF.

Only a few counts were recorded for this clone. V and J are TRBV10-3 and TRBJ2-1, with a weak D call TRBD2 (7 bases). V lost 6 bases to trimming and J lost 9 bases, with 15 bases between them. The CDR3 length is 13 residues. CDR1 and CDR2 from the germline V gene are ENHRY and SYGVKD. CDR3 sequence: CAISGAGAGEQFF. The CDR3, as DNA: TGTGCCATCAGCGGTGCGGGGGCAGGTGAGCAGTTCTTC.

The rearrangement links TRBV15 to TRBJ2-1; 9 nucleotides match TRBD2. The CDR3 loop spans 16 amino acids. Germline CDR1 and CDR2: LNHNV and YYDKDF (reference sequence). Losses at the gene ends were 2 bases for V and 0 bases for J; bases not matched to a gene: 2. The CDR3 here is CATSRHSGSSYNEQFF. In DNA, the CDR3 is TGTGCCACCAGCAGACATAGCGGGAGCTCCTACAATGAGCAGTTCTTC.

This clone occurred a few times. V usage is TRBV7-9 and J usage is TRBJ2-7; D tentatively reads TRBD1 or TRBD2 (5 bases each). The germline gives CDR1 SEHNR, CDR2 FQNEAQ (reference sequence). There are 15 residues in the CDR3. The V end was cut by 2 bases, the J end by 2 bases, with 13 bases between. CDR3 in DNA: TGTGCCAGCAGCTTATGGGGGACCAGAGCCTACGAGCAGTACTTC. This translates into CASSLWGTRAYEQYF.

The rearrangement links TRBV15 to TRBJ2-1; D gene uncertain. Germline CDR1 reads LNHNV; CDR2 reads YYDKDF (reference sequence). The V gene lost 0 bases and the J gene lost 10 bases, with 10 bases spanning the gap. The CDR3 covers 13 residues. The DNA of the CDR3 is TGTGCCACCAGCAGAGATGGTTCAAGCGAGCAGTTCTTC. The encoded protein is CATSRDGSSEQFF.

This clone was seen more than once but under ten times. CDR3 DNA sequence: TGTGCCAGCAGCTTATCGGTGGGACCTCAAAGGGCCCAGTACTTC. It specifies CASSLSVGPQRAQYF. The V and J genes are TRBV7-9 and TRBJ2-5, with D tentatively TRBD1 or TRBD2 (5 bases each). Trimming took off 2 bases at V and 9 bases at J, with 19 bases between the two ends. CDR3 length equals 15 residues. The germline V gene has CDR1 SEHNR and CDR2 FQNEAQ (reference sequence).

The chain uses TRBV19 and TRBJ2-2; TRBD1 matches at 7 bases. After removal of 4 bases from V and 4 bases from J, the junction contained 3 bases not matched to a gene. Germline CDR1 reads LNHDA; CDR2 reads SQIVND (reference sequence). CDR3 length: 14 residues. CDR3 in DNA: TGTGCCAGTAGTAAGGGGGCGCGCACCGGGGAGCTGTTTTTT. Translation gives CASSKGARTGELFF.

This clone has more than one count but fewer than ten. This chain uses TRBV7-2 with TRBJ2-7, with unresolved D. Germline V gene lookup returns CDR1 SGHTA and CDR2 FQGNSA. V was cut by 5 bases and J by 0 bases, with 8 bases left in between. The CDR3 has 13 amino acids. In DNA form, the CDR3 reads TGTGCCAGCAGCCCTAAGAGCTCCTACGAGCAGTACTTC. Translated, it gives CASSPKSSYEQYF. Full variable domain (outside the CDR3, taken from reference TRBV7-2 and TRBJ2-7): GAGVSQSPSNKVTEKGKDVELRCDPISGHTALYWYRQSLGQGLEFLIYFQGNSAPDKSGLPSDRFSAERTGGSVSTLTIQRTQQEDSAVYLCASSPKSSYEQYFGPGTRLTVT.

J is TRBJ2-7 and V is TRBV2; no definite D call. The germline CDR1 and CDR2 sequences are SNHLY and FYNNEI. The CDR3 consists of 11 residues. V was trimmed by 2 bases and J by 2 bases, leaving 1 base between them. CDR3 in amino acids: CASSETYEQYF. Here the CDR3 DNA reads TGTGCCAGCAGTGAAACCTACGAGCAGTACTTC. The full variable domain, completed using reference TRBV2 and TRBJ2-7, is EPEVTQTPSHQVTQMGQEVILRCVPISNHLYFYWYRQILGQKVEFLVSFYNNEISEKSEIFDDQFSVERPDGSNFTLKIRSTKLEDSAMYFCASSETYEQYFGPGTRLTVT.

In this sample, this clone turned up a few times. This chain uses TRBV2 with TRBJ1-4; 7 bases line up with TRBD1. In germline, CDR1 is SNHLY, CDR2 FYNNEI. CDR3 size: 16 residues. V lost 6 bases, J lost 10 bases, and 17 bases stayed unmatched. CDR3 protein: CASSETSGTVNRKLFF. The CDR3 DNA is TGTGCCAGCAGCGAGACCTCCGGGACAGTAAATCGAAAACTGTTTTTT.

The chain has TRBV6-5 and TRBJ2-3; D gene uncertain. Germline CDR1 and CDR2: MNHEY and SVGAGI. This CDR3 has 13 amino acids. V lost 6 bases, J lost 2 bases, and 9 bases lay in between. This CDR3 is CASRPPYTDTQYF. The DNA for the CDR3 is TGTGCCAGCAGGCCCCCTTACACAGATACGCAGTATTTT.

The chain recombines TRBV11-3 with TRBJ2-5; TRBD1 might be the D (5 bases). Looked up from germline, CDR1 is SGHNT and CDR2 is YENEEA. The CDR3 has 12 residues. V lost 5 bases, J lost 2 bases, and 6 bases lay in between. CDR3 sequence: CASSPGQETQYF. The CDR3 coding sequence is TGTGCCAGCAGCCCAGGGCAAGAGACCCAGTACTTC.

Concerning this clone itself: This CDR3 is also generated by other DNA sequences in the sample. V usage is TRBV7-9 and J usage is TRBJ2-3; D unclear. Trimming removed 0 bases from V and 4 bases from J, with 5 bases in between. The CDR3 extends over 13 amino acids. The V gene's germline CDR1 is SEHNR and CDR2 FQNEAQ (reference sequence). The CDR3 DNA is TGTGCCAGCAGCTTAGCCGGAGCAGATACGCAGTATTTT. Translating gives CASSLAGADTQYF. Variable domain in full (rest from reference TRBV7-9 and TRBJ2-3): DTGVSQNPRHKITKRGQNVTFRCDPISEHNRLYWYRQTLGQGPEFLTYFQNEAQLEKSRLLSDRFSAERPKGSFSTLEIQRTEQGDSAMYLCASSLAGADTQYFGPGTRLTVL.

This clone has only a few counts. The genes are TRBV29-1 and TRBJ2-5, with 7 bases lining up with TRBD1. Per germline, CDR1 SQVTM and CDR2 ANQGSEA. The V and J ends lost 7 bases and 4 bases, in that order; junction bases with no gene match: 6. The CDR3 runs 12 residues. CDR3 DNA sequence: TGCAGCGGACAAGGGGGCTCAGAGACCCAGTACTTC. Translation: CSGQGGSETQYF.

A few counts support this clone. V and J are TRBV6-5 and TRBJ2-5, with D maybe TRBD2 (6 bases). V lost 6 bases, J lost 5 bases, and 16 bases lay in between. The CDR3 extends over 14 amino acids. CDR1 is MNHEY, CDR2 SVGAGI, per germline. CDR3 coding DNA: TGTGCCAGCAGGCTGGGGGGTTTGGCGGAGACCCAGTACTTC. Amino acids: CASRLGGLAETQYF.

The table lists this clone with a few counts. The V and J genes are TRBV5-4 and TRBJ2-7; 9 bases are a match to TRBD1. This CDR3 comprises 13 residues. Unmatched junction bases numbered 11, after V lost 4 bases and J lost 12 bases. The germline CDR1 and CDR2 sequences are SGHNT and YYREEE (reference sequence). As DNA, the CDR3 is TGTGCCAGCAGCAGGACAGGGGACGCTGGGCGGTACTTC. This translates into CASSRTGDAGRYF.

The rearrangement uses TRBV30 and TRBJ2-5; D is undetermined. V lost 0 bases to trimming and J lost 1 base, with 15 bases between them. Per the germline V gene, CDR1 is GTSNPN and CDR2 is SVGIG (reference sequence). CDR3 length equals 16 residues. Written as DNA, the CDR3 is TGTGCCTGGAGTGTACGTATGGGCAGCCTCCAAGAGACCCAGTACTTC. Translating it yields CAWSVRMGSLQETQYF.

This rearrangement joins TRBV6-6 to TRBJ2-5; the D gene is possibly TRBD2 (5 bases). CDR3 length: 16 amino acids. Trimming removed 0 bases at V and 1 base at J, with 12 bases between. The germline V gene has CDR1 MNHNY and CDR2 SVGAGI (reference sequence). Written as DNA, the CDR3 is TGTGCCAGCAGTTACTCGAGGAGGAGGTCCCAAGAGACCCAGTACTTC. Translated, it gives CASSYSRRRSQETQYF.

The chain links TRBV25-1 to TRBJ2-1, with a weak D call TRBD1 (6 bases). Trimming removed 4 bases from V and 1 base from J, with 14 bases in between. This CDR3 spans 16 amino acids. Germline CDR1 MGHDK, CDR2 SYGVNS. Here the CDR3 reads CASSAPPGESYNEQFF. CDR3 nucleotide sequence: TGTGCCAGCAGTGCCCCACCAGGGGAATCCTACAATGAGCAGTTCTTC.

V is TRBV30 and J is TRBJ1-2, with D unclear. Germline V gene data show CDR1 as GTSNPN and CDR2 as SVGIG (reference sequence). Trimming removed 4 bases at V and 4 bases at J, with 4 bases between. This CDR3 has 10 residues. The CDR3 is CAWKLYGYTF. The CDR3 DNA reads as TGTGCCTGGAAGCTCTATGGCTACACCTTC.

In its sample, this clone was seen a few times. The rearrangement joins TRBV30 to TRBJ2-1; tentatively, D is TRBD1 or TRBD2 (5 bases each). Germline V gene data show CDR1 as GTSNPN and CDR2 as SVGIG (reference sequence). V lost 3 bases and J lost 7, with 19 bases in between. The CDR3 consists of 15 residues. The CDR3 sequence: CAWRETGPTRNEQFF. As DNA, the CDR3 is TGTGCCTGGAGGGAGACGGGGCCAACCAGGAATGAGCAGTTCTTC.

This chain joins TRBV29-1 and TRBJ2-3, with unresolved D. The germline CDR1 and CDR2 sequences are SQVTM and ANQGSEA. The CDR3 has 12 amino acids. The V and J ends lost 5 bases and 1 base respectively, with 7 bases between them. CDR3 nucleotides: TGCAGCGTTTCAGAGGGCACAGATACGCAGTATTTT. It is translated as CSVSEGTDTQYF.

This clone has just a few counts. The CDR3, as DNA: TGTGCCAGCAGAAGCGGGACAGGGGGCCGGTACGAGCAGTACTTC. It is translated as CASRSGTGGRYEQYF. This chain uses TRBV27 with TRBJ2-7; 12 bases line up with TRBD1. Germline V gene lookup returns CDR1 MNHEY and CDR2 SMNVEV (reference sequence). The ends lost 6 bases at V and 4 bases at J; junction bases unmatched: 7. The CDR3 sequence is 15 residues long.

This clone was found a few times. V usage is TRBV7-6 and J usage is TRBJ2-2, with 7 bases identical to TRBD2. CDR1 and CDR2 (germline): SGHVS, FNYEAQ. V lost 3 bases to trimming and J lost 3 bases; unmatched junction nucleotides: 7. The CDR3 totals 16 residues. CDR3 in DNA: TGTGCCAGCAGCTTTCTACTAGCGAATTACACCGGGGAGCTGTTTTTT. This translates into CASSFLLANYTGELFF.

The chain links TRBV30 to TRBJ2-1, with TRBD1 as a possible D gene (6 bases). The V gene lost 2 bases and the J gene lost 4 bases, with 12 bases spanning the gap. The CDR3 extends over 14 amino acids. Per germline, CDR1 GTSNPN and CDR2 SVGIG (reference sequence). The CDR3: CAWSIAGAYNEQFF. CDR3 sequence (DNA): TGTGCCTGGAGTATCGCAGGGGCATACAATGAGCAGTTCTTC.

CDR3 sequence: CASTVFYEQYF. In DNA form, the CDR3 reads TGTGCCAGCACCGTATTCTACGAGCAGTACTTC. The rearrangement links TRBV6-1 to TRBJ2-7; D unresolved. Germline-derived CDR1 and CDR2 are MNHNS and SASEGT. V dropped 7 bases and J dropped 3 bases, with 7 bases sitting between them. CDR3 length: 11 amino acids.

The CDR3, as DNA: TGCAGCGTTGAGACCCTAGCGGGAGTTGGGTACGAGCAGTACTTC. This encodes CSVETLAGVGYEQYF. The V call is TRBV29-1, the J call TRBJ2-7; 10 bases are shared with TRBD2. The CDR3 loop spans 15 amino acids. Per the germline V gene, CDR1 is SQVTM and CDR2 is ANQGSEA. V lost 3 bases and J lost 4; bases outside the gene matches: 9.

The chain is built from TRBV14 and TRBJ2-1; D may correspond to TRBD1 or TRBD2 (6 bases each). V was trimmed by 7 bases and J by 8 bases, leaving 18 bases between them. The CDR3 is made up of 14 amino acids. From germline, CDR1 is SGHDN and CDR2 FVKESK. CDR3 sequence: CASNYRGLMDEQFF. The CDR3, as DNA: TGTGCCAGCAATTATCGGGGGCTAATGGATGAGCAGTTCTTC.